This T cell receptor (beta chain) stems from a study of blood T cell repertoires in COVID-19. Overall study: T cells, B-cell-depleted T cells, or PBMCs supplied cDNA or gDNA.

Trimming shortened V by 6 bases and J by 3 bases, and 14 bases separated the two germline ends. The CDR3 consists of 15 residues. Per the germline V gene, CDR1 is MNHNS and CDR2 is SASEGT. Assay used: immunoSEQ multiplex PCR; TCRdb lists only in-frame clones, some missing. The repertoire includes 180,000 or so clones, around 89% of them detected once, and approximately 0.8% sits in the top ten. Participants had their cohort set by participant-reported clinical history. Input material: PBMCs or T cells enriched from blood (not recorded which). The chain combines TRBV6-1 with TRBJ1-4; the D gene is possibly TRBD1 (5 bases). The receptor comes from a woman under 30 who had recovered from COVID-19. This CDR3 is CASRAEGGANEKLFF. CDR3 bases: TGTGCCAGCAGAGCCGAGGGAGGGGCTAATGAAAAACTGTTTTTT.